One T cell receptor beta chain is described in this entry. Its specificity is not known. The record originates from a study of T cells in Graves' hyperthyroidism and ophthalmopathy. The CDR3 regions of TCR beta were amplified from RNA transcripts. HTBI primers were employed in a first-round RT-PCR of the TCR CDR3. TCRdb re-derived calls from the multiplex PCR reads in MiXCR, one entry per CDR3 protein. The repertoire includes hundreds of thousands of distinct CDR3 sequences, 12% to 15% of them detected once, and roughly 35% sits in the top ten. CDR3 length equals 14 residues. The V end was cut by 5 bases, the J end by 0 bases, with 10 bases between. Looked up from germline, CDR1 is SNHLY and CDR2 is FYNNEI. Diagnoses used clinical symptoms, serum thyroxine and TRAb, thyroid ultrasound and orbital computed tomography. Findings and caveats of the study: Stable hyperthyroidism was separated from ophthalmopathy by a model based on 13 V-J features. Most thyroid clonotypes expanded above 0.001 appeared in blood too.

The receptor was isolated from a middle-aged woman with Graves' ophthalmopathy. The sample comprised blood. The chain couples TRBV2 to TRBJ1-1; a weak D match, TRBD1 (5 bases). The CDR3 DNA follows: TGTGCCAGCAGTACAGGACCCATGAACACTGAAGCTTTCTTT. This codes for CASSTGPMNTEAFF.